This T cell receptor (beta chain) was sequenced during a study of blood T cell repertoires in COVID-19. In the study overall: PBMCs, B-cell-depleted T cells, or T cells were the source of the cDNA or gDNA that made up the material.

Seattle cases were enrolled at active infection and followed longitudinally. TCRdb keeps only in-frame clones here, not all; method: immunoSEQ multiplex PCR. The table records around 60,000 clones, more than 70% of them present only once. Material for sequencing was peripheral blood. The TCR was taken from a man aged 55 to 70 with COVID-19, enrolled during active disease.

The CDR3 is CSVEPREANTGELFF. The CDR3 bases are TGCAGCGTCGAGCCCCGCGAAGCGAACACCGGGGAGCTGTTTTTT. The chain uses TRBV29-1 and TRBJ2-2; D unclear. Germline assignment: CDR1 SQVTM and CDR2 ANQGSEA. CDR3 length: 15 residues. V was clipped by 6 bases and J by 0 bases, with 14 bases between them.